The T cell receptor beta chain described here comes from a study of beta chain features in type 1 diabetes. Study at large: Patients shared similar age, gender and cell yields with healthy donors. Investigators examined nearly 110,000,000 sorted cells across all samples. Study results and caveats: People with Type 1 diabetes carried modestly yet significantly shorter TCRB CDR3s in all four CD4+ subsets. The influence of HLA type on TCRB rearrangement stayed undetermined.

Markers CD45RO/CCR7/CD25/CD127/CD95/CD27 served to sort CD4+ naive, central memory, regulatory and stem cell-like memory cells. A word on this clone: Its specificity is unknown.

Every bit of the isolated RNA underwent reverse transcription, so sequencing read expressed TCRB transcripts. Generated by immunoSEQ multiplex PCR, the TCRdb table keeps only in-frame clones and is missing some. Of approximately 150,000 clones in the sample, about 13% were seen once. Material for sequencing was central memory CD4+ T cells from blood. The receptor's source is a man aged 18 to 29 with type 1 diabetes.

As DNA, the CDR3 is TGTGCCAGCAGCTTAGGAGGGGAGTATGGCTACACCTTC. This sequence encodes CASSLGGEYGYTF. The V call is TRBV7-9, the J call TRBJ1-2, with D perhaps TRBD1 (5 bases). Trimming took 1 base from V and 5 from J, leaving 8 bases between them. From germline, CDR1 is SEHNR and CDR2 FQNEAQ (reference sequence). This CDR3 comprises 13 residues.